This T cell receptor (beta chain) comes out of a study of spatial heterogeneity in lung cancer. In this sample, this clonotype is medium-sized. No antigen is known for it. Described time point: blood at routine non-recurrence follow-up after resection. Whole RNA obtained from tumor, nontumor lung or frozen PBMC underwent sequencing without sorting. The presence of a unique molecular identifier marked each TCR cDNA molecule. A single record per CDR3 protein comes from TCRdb applying MiXCR to the 5' RACE reads. The repertoire consists of about 15,000 distinct CDR3 sequences, with roughly 19% occurring once and the leading ten covering about 6.6%. CDR3 size: 18 residues. Trimming removed 1 base from V and 1 base from J, with 19 bases in between. Germline loops: CDR1 SGHVS, CDR2 FQNEAQ. General observations from the study: Tumor TCRs that were ubiquitous and expanded showed up in blood more at resection than follow-up.

V usage is TRBV7-8 and J usage is TRBJ1-2; tentatively, D is TRBD1 (6 bases). This TCR was recovered from a male donor with early-stage non-small cell lung cancer. The material sequenced was PBMCs, taken at follow-up. The CDR3 sequence: CASSLGVLRTEFNYGYTF. DNA for the CDR3: TGTGCCAGCAGCTTAGGGGTCCTCCGGACAGAGTTTAACTATGGCTACACCTTC.